Described below is a single TCR beta chain sequence and its context. This CDR3 comprises 15 residues. In germline, CDR1 is SGHAT, CDR2 FQNNGV. Trimming removed 4 bases from V and 0 bases from J, with 12 bases in between. This sample is part of a study of blood T cell repertoires in COVID-19. At the level of the study: The cDNA or gDNA used as material had been derived from T cells, B-cell-depleted T cells, or PBMCs.

Study processing details: It was from reference gene primer amplification that nucleated cell counts were estimated. The method was immunoSEQ multiplex PCR; TCRdb's version includes in-frame clones alone and lacks a portion of them. Clone size and the V and J calls come from that table; the DNA yielded D and trimming. The sample has 150,000 to 200,000 clones, approximately 85% seen once. The origin of this receptor is a woman aged 55-70 years with acute or convalescent COVID-19. Sequencing was performed on peripheral blood. The chain links TRBV11-2 to TRBJ1-2, with D uncertain. The CDR3 DNA reads as TGTGCCAGCAGCTCACCCGGCGGCTCTAACTATGGCTACACCTTC. Protein sequence: CASSSPGGSNYGYTF.